A single sample gave rise to the 30 T cell receptor beta chains below, sequenced in a study of T cell changes during pregnancy in multiple sclerosis. Using immunoSEQ multiplex PCR, the repertoire was profiled, and TCRdb retains in-frame clones only, with some absent. In the table there are about 43,000 clones, about nine tenths of which are singletons. Sequencing input: PBMCs (not recorded whether the cells were cultured). The receptors originated from a female donor with multiple sclerosis, enrolled in a pregnancy study.

This rearrangement joins TRBV5-6 to TRBJ2-7, with 7 bases identical to TRBD2. The germline V gene has CDR1 SGHDT and CDR2 YYEEEE. This CDR3 comprises 15 residues. Trimming cost V 1 base and J 0 bases; bases outside gene matches: 4. CDR3 sequence reads: CASSLRREFSYEQYF. CDR3 DNA sequence: TGTGCCAGCAGCTTGCGGCGGGAGTTCTCCTACGAGCAGTACTTC. The complete variable domain, with remaining parts taken from reference TRBV5-6 and TRBJ2-7, reads DAGVTQSPTHLIKTRGQQVTLRCSPKSGHDTVSWYQQALGQGPQFIFQYYEEEERQRGNFPDRFSGHQFPNYSSELNVNALLLGDSALYLCASSLRREFSYEQYFGPGTRLTVT.

The chain recombines TRBV30 with TRBJ2-1, with 10 bases matching TRBD1. Germline V gene data show CDR1 as GTSNPN and CDR2 as SVGIG (reference sequence). The V gene end was trimmed by 0 bases and the J gene end by 1 base; junction bases not matched to a gene: 21. CDR3 length: 22 residues. The CDR3, as DNA: TGTGCCTGGAGTGTACTATTAGGGGTGGGACAGGGGTCTTATTCTTCCTACAATGAGCAGTTCTTC. This sequence encodes CAWSVLLGVGQGSYSSYNEQFF.

This sequence joins TRBV7-8 and TRBJ2-1; 10 bases agree with TRBD2. CDR3 length: 16 residues. The germline V gene has CDR1 SGHVS and CDR2 FQNEAQ. V shed 1 base, J shed 5 bases, and the junction held 5 bases outside the gene matches. CDR3 region: CASSLEGLAEDNEQFF. CDR3 in DNA: TGTGCCAGCAGCTTAGAAGGACTAGCGGAGGACAATGAGCAGTTCTTC.

Here the CDR3 reads CASSPRGRGEKLFF. The CDR3 nucleotides read TGTGCCAGCAGCCCCCGGGGGCGCGGAGAAAAACTGTTTTTT. The chain joins TRBV7-2 to TRBJ1-4, with D possibly TRBD1 on 6 matching bases. The germline CDR1 and CDR2 sequences are SGHTA and FQGNSA. The CDR3 runs to 14 residues. V was clipped by 5 bases and J by 8 bases, with 15 bases between them.

This clone was detected only once. The gene calls are TRBV28 and TRBJ1-1; a weak D match, TRBD1 (5 bases). Per the germline V gene, CDR1 is MDHEN and CDR2 is SYDVKM. Trimming cost V 6 bases and J 1 base, with 15 bases left between them. The CDR3 is 15 amino acids. CDR3 DNA: TGTGCCAGCAGGGGACGGCAGGGCACGAACACTGAAGCTTTCTTT. Its protein is CASRGRQGTNTEAFF.

This chain connects TRBV18 to TRBJ2-1; D gene uncertain. Germline CDR1 and CDR2: KGHSH and LQKENI. The CDR3 consists of 14 residues. Trimming left V 3 bases short and J 9 bases short, with 15 bases between. The CDR3: CASSPEVVVSEQFF. CDR3 in DNA: TGTGCCAGCTCACCTGAGGTTGTGGTTTCTGAGCAGTTCTTC.

The chain combines TRBV2 with TRBJ1-1, with a possible D match to TRBD1 (6 bases). V was clipped by 5 bases and J by 3 bases, with 16 bases between them. Germline assignment: CDR1 SNHLY and CDR2 FYNNEI. The CDR3 totals 15 residues. This CDR3 reads CASSSQGIRDTEAFF. DNA of the CDR3: TGTGCCAGCAGTTCCCAGGGGATTAGGGACACTGAAGCTTTCTTT.

J is TRBJ1-2 and V is TRBV5-6; possible D gene TRBD1, 6 bases. The CDR3 sequence is 14 residues long. V lost 4 bases to trimming and J lost 5 bases, with 15 bases between them. CDR1 and CDR2 (germline): SGHDT, YYEEEE. CDR3 in DNA: TGTGCCAGCAGCGCCACGGGACAAGGGTATGGCTACACCTTC. It translates to CASSATGQGYGYTF.

This chain joins TRBV5-6 and TRBJ1-1, with D perhaps TRBD1 (5 bases). Germline CDR1 SGHDT, CDR2 YYEEEE. The CDR3 contains 13 residues. Trimming removed 4 bases at V and 6 bases at J, with 13 bases between. The CDR3 DNA is TGTGCCAGCAGCCCCGGACAAAGGTCTGAAGCTTTCTTT. This translates into CASSPGQRSEAFF.

The chain carries TRBV27 and TRBJ2-2; 8 nucleotides line up with TRBD1. CDR1 and CDR2 (germline): MNHEY, SMNVEV (reference sequence). V dropped 5 bases and J dropped 5; count of bases not matched to a gene: 7. The CDR3 has 15 residues. In DNA form, the CDR3 reads TGTGCCAGCAGTCCAGGACAGGGTAGGACCGGGGAGCTGTTTTTT. Its translation is CASSPGQGRTGELFF.

The CDR3 region has the DNA TGCGCCAGCAGCTTGGCCGCAGGCCCCTACGAGCAGTACTTC. This sequence encodes CASSLAAGPYEQYF. The chain is built from TRBV5-1 and TRBJ2-7; D call uncertain. CDR3 length: 14 amino acids. The germline V gene encodes CDR1 SGHRS and CDR2 YFSETQ. Between the trimmed V and J ends, which lost 0 bases and 2 bases, there was a span of 9 bases.

The rearrangement joins TRBV7-8 to TRBJ2-1; 7 bases are a match to TRBD1. The junction had 12 bases not matched to a gene; V was cut back by 7 bases and J by 6 bases. Germline V CDR1 and CDR2: SGHVS, FQNEAQ. The CDR3 has 15 amino acids. The CDR3 region has the DNA TGTGCCAGCACCCTCCGGGACAGCCGGGTCAATGAGCAGTTCTTC. This gives the protein CASTLRDSRVNEQFF. Variable domain in full (rest from reference TRBV7-8 and TRBJ2-1): GAGVSQSPRYKVAKRGQDVALRCDPISGHVSLFWYQQALGQGPEFLTYFQNEAQLDKSGLPSDRFFAERPEGSVSTLKIQRTQQEDSAVYLCASTLRDSRVNEQFFGPGTRLTVL.

For the CDR3, the DNA is TGTGCCAGCAGCATCAGACAGGGGACCGGGGAGCTGTTTTTT. Its protein is CASSIRQGTGELFF. The chain combines TRBV7-2 with TRBJ2-2; TRBD1 matches at 8 bases. This CDR3 spans 14 amino acids. The V segment lost 5 bases and the J segment 5 bases; nucleotides outside the gene matches: 4. Germline values: CDR1 SGHTA, CDR2 FQGNSA.

V gene TRBV4-2 combines with J gene TRBJ2-3, with TRBD1 as a possible D gene (6 bases). This CDR3 region has 15 residues. The V end was cut by 2 bases, the J end by 3 bases, with 12 bases between. In germline, CDR1 is LGHNA, CDR2 YNFKEQ. The CDR3 DNA follows: TGTGCCAGCAGCCAAAGGGAGACAGGAACAGATACGCAGTATTTT. This gives the protein CASSQRETGTDTQYF.

This clone was observed a few times. The rearrangement links TRBV27 to TRBJ2-1, with 13 nucleotides matching TRBD2. Looked up from germline, CDR1 is MNHEY and CDR2 is SMNVEV (reference sequence). CDR3 length: 16 amino acids. Trimming took 3 bases from V and 9 from J; bases not matched to a gene: 8. The CDR3 spells CASSFLLAGGPVEQFF. CDR3 bases: TGTGCCAGCAGTTTCCTACTAGCGGGAGGGCCAGTTGAGCAGTTCTTC.

A single count supports this clone. The V and J genes are TRBV4-3 and TRBJ2-7; tentative D call: TRBD2 (5 bases). Trimming took off 0 bases at V and 2 bases at J, with 11 bases between the two ends. CDR1 and CDR2 from the germline V gene are LGHNA and YSLEER. The CDR3 totals 15 residues. The CDR3 DNA sequence: TGCGCCAGCAGCCAAGAAGACATGGAGGCCTACGAGCAGTACTTC. Its translation is CASSQEDMEAYEQYF.

CDR3 sequence (DNA): TGTGCCAGCGCAGGGGACAGGGGCTGGGACGAGCAGTACTTC. Protein product: CASAGDRGWDEQYF. The genes are TRBV19 and TRBJ2-7; TRBD1 agrees at 10 bases. This CDR3 is built from 14 residues. V lost 9 bases and J lost 5; bases outside the gene matches: 10. Per the germline V gene, CDR1 is LNHDA and CDR2 is SQIVND (reference sequence). Filled out from reference TRBV19 and TRBJ2-7, the complete variable domain reads DGGITQSPKYLFRKEGQNVTLSCEQNLNHDAMYWYRQDPGQGLRLIYYSQIVNDFQKGDIAEGYSVSREKKESFPLTVTSAQKNPTAFYLCASAGDRGWDEQYFGPGTRLTVT.

The chain employs TRBV13 and TRBJ1-3; 7 bases are a match to TRBD1. The CDR3 consists of 15 residues. Germline V gene lookup returns CDR1 PRHDT and CDR2 FYEKMQ (reference sequence). V was pared by 2 bases and J by 4 bases, with 5 bases of the junction left unmatched. CDR3: CASSLHRGIGNTIYF. Written as DNA, the CDR3 is TGTGCCAGCAGCTTACACAGGGGAATCGGAAACACCATATATTTT.

This sequence joins TRBV5-1 and TRBJ2-3; TRBD1 agrees at 10 bases. V trimming: 1 base; J trimming: 1 base; junction bases outside the gene matches: 3. The CDR3 has 16 amino acids. Germline V gene sequence: CDR1 SGHRS, CDR2 YFSETQ. In DNA, the CDR3 is TGCGCCAGCAGCTTGTCGACAGGGGGCCGCACAGATACGCAGTATTTT. Residues: CASSLSTGGRTDTQYF.

The chain recombines TRBV11-2 with TRBJ1-5; D might be TRBD1 (6 bases). Germline V gene sequence: CDR1 SGHAT, CDR2 FQNNGV. V shed 4 bases and J shed 5 bases, with 9 bases lying between them. CDR3 size: 13 residues. The CDR3 region is CASSSDSDQPQHF. In DNA, the CDR3 is TGTGCCAGCAGCTCGGACAGTGATCAGCCCCAGCATTTT.

The V and J genes are TRBV19 and TRBJ2-4; D may correspond to TRBD1 or TRBD2 (5 bases each). V was clipped by 3 bases and J by 2 bases, with 14 bases between them. The CDR3 totals 16 residues. Germline V gives CDR1 LNHDA, CDR2 SQIVND (reference sequence). DNA of the CDR3: TGTGCCAGTAGTATTTTTGGGACCACGTCCAAAAACATTCAGTACTTC. It specifies CASSIFGTTSKNIQYF.

J is TRBJ1-1 and V is TRBV6-5; 8 bases align to TRBD1. Germline lookup yields CDR1 MNHEY and CDR2 SVGAGI. The CDR3 covers 13 residues. V was pared by 9 bases and J by 1 base, with 4 bases of the junction left unmatched. The CDR3 reads CASRDRQNTEAFF. Here the CDR3 DNA reads TGTGCCAGTCGGGACAGGCAGAACACTGAAGCTTTCTTT.

The rearrangement joins TRBV10-3 to TRBJ1-1; TRBD1 matches at 9 bases. Trimming at V came to 3 bases and at J to 3 bases, leaving 8 bases not matched to a gene. This CDR3 is built from 16 residues. Per germline, CDR1 ENHRY and CDR2 SYGVKD. DNA of the CDR3: TGTGCCATCAGTGACGACGGGACAGGGAGCGACACTGAAGCTTTCTTT. Protein product: CAISDDGTGSDTEAFF.

This clone was observed once. The rearrangement links TRBV4-3 to TRBJ2-1; weak D call: TRBD2 (6 bases). CDR1 is LGHNA, CDR2 YSLEER, per germline. CDR3 size: 18 residues. Trimming removed 3 bases from V and 0 bases from J, with 18 bases in between. The CDR3 DNA sequence: TGCGCCAGCAGCCACTCTAGACTAGGATCGAGCTCCTACAATGAGCAGTTCTTC. Its translation is CASSHSRLGSSSYNEQFF.

V usage is TRBV7-9 and J usage is TRBJ2-3, with 12 bases fitting TRBD1. The CDR3 length is 16 residues. Losses at the gene ends were 3 bases for V and 4 bases for J; bases not matched to a gene: 5. CDR1 is SEHNR, CDR2 FQNEAQ, per germline (reference sequence). Written as DNA, the CDR3 is TGTGCCAGCAGCTTTGGGACAGGGGGCGATTCAGATACGCAGTATTTT. The encoded protein is CASSFGTGGDSDTQYF.

V and J are TRBV25-1 and TRBJ1-2; 7 nucleotides agree with TRBD1. The V gene end was trimmed by 3 bases and the J gene end by 2 bases; junction bases not matched to a gene: 6. Germline V gene sequence: CDR1 MGHDK, CDR2 SYGVNS. This CDR3 has 15 amino acids. The CDR3 reads CASSDSGTVNYGYTF. DNA for the CDR3: TGTGCCAGCAGTGATTCCGGGACAGTCAACTATGGCTACACCTTC.

This clone was seen just once. This chain connects TRBV11-3 to TRBJ2-1; TRBD2 matches at 7 bases. The CDR3 loop spans 14 amino acids. V shed 0 bases and J 9 bases; nucleotides not matched to a gene: 5. CDR1 SGHNT and CDR2 YENEEA come from the germline V gene. The CDR3 spells CASSLDLSSGEQFF. CDR3 coding DNA: TGTGCCAGCAGCTTAGATCTGTCTAGCGGTGAGCAGTTCTTC.

V is TRBV7-2 and J is TRBJ2-2; D perhaps matches TRBD1 (6 bases). Trimming removed 2 bases at V and 1 base at J, with 17 bases between. This CDR3 has 18 amino acids. Germline lookup yields CDR1 SGHTA and CDR2 FQGNSA. The CDR3 loop is CASSLSPRGGRNTGELFF. DNA for the CDR3: TGTGCCAGCAGCTTAAGCCCCCGTGGGGGCCGGAACACCGGGGAGCTGTTTTTT. Together with reference TRBV7-2 and TRBJ2-2, the CDR3 gives the full variable domain: GAGVSQSPSNKVTEKGKDVELRCDPISGHTALYWYRQSLGQGLEFLIYFQGNSAPDKSGLPSDRFSAERTGGSVSTLTIQRTQQEDSAVYLCASSLSPRGGRNTGELFFGEGSRLTVL.

The chain couples TRBV13 to TRBJ2-1, with D possibly being TRBD1 (6 bases). CDR1 is PRHDT, CDR2 FYEKMQ, per germline (reference sequence). There are 13 residues in the CDR3. Between the trimmed V and J ends, which lost 0 bases and 7 bases, there was a span of 7 bases. DNA of the CDR3: TGTGCCAGCAGCTTAGGCAGGGGTAATGAGCAGTTCTTC. This gives the protein CASSLGRGNEQFF.

This clone was seen only once. J is TRBJ2-1 and V is TRBV12-5; 8 nucleotides align to TRBD2. Per germline, CDR1 LGHNT and CDR2 FRNRAP. V lost 6 bases to trimming and J lost 0 bases; unmatched junction nucleotides: 13. The CDR3 length is 18 residues. CDR3 nucleotides: TGTGCTAGTGGACGTGACGCAACTAGCGGCAGCTCCTACAATGAGCAGTTCTTC. Protein: CASGRDATSGSSYNEQFF.